A selection of T cell receptor beta chains follows, all from one sample in a study of graft-versus-host responses after intestinal transplantation. These receptors' targets are unknown. This table comes from immunoSEQ multiplex PCR, and its TCRdb copy is limited to in-frame clones, with some not included. Of some 87,000 clones listed, approximately 92% are singletons. Source: unstimulated CD8+ T cells sorted from spleen or lymph node cells, taken before transplant. The source is a human donor who was the organ donor for an intestinal transplant. Both conserved end residues are part of each CDR3. A D gene is named only where the DNA matches it firmly. Clone size is given for some rows only: seen once, a few or many times, or a class if the clone is expanded.

once	NA	TRBV19	TRBJ1-2	CASSILGVSYGYTF	TGTGCCAGTAGTATCCTCGGGGTATCCTACGGCTACACCTTC
NA	NA	TRBV25-1	TRBJ2-1	CASAQEGPYNEQFF	TGTGCCAGCGCCCAAGAGGGCCCCTACAATGAGCAGTTCTTC
NA	NA	TRBV27	TRBJ1-1	CASSLYGGAYTEAFF	TGTGCCAGCAGTTTATATGGGGGGGCCTACACTGAAGCTTTCTTT
NA	NA	TRBV15	TRBJ2-1	CATSRLGSGLYNEQFF	TGTGCCACCAGCAGACTCGGTAGCGGCCTCTACAATGAGCAGTTCTTC
NA	TRBD2	TRBV6-5	TRBJ2-1	CASSLVAGEDNEQFF	TGTGCCAGCAGCCTTGTAGCGGGGGAGGACAATGAGCAGTTCTTC
NA	NA	TRBV5-6	TRBJ2-3	CASSPMFGGSTSTDTQYF	TGTGCCAGCAGCCCCATGTTTGGGGGCTCTACCTCCACAGATACGCAGTATTTT
NA	TRBD1	TRBV5-4	TRBJ1-2	CASTRTGAVLAGYTF	TGTGCCAGCACCCGGACAGGGGCCGTTTTGGCGGGCTACACCTTC
NA	NA	TRBV11-3	TRBJ2-4	CASSRGAKNIQYF	TGTGCCAGCAGCAGGGGAGCCAAAAACATTCAGTACTTC
NA	NA	TRBV12-5	TRBJ1-2	CASGSHPTVRGANYGYTF	TGTGCTAGTGGTTCCCACCCGACGGTCCGGGGAGCTAACTATGGCTACACCTTC
NA	NA	TRBV4-1	TRBJ2-7	CASSQGAGLDLYEQYF	TGCGCCAGCAGCCAAGGGGCGGGGTTAGACCTCTACGAGCAGTACTTC
NA	NA	TRBV12-1	TRBJ2-7	CASSFEGAPPEQYF	TGTGCCAGCAGCTTTGAGGGAGCTCCCCCTGAGCAGTACTTC
NA	TRBD2	TRBV5-4	TRBJ2-1	CASSSGLAAGEQFF	TGTGCCAGCAGCTCAGGACTAGCGGCGGGGGAGCAGTTCTTC
NA	TRBD2	TRBV4-1	TRBJ2-5	CASSHRLAPQETQYF	TGCGCCAGCAGCCACCGACTAGCCCCCCAAGAGACCCAGTACTTC